Listed below are T cell receptor beta chains from one sample, sequenced in a study of human CD4 T cells and Enterobacteriaceae. TCRdb's copy holds only in-frame clones and misses some; the assay was immunoSEQ multiplex PCR. Of around 26,000 clones listed, more than 80% are singletons. The sequenced sample was memory CD4+ T cells from blood. The receptors shown here come from a human donor in good health. CDR3s include the opening cysteine and the closing phenylalanine or tryptophan. D genes are given only for firm matches. Clone sizes are given selectively: once, few, many, or a class where the clone is expanded.

once,TRBV7-7,TRBD2,TRBJ2-1,TGTGCCAGCAGCTCGGGGGTAGCGGGAGAGAGCGTTGAGCAGTTCTTC,CASSSGVAGESVEQFF
.,TRBV7-2,TRBD2,TRBJ2-2,TGTGCCAGCAGCTTACGGCTAGCGGGGCTCACCGGGGAGCTGTTTTTT,CASSLRLAGLTGELFF
.,TRBV9,.,TRBJ1-3,TGTGCCAGCAGCGTAGCTACCTTTGGAAACACCATATATTTT,CASSVATFGNTIYF
.,TRBV28,.,TRBJ2-7,TGTGCCAGCACCATGGGGGGGACACGGGCAGCGCAGTACTTC,CASTMGGTRAAQYF
.,TRBV19,.,TRBJ1-4,TGTGCCAGTAGTATGATGGCGTTTCGTAATGAAAAACTGTTTTTT,CASSMMAFRNEKLFF
.,TRBV19,TRBD1,TRBJ2-2,TGTGCCAGTAGTATTACTCCCGGGACAGGGAAGGCCGGGGAGCTGTTTTTT,CASSITPGTGKAGELFF
.,TRBV5-1,.,TRBJ1-6,TGCGCCAGCAGCCTCGGACAGAAGAATTCACCCCTCCACTTT,CASSLGQKNSPLHF
.,TRBV6-4,.,TRBJ2-1,TGTGCCAGCAGTGATGGGGCCGGCTCCTACAATGAGCAGTTCTTC,CASSDGAGSYNEQFF
.,TRBV27,.,TRBJ2-3,TGTGCCAGCAGTTATGGACTGGACACAGATACGCAGTATTTT,CASSYGLDTDTQYF
once,TRBV13,.,TRBJ1-4,TGTGCCAGCAGCAACCAATTCGTGGGAAAACTGTTTTTT,CASSNQFVGKLFF
.,TRBV5-4,.,TRBJ2-1,TGTGCCAGCAGCCGACCCCAACTCTCCTACAATGAGCAGTTCTTC,CASSRPQLSYNEQFF
.,TRBV4-1,.,TRBJ2-1,TGCGCCAGCAGCCAATGGGATTCGCAGTTCTTC,CASSQWDSQFF
.,TRBV27,.,TRBJ1-4,TGTGCCAGCAGGCGACATAATAATGAAAAACTGTTTTTT,CASRRHNNEKLFF
.,TRBV5-1,.,TRBJ1-1,TGCGCCAGCAGCTTGGCCGTTCAGGGGACTGAAGCTTTCTTT,CASSLAVQGTEAFF
.,TRBV28,TRBD1,TRBJ1-5,TGTGCCAGCAGTTTATTCGCTGCAGGGGGAATTTATAGCAATCAGCCCCAGCATTTT,CASSLFAAGGIYSNQPQHF
.,TRBV6-4,.,TRBJ2-3,TGTGCCAGCAGTGACTGGTCTCGGGATCTACCGGGTACGCAGTATTTT,CASSDWSRDLPGTQYF
.,TRBV13,TRBD1,TRBJ2-6,TGTGCCAGCAGCAGAAGAGGGACAGGGGCGAGTTCTGGGGCCAACGTCCTGACTTTC,CASSRRGTGASSGANVLTF
.,TRBV7-2,.,TRBJ1-1,TGTGCCAGCAGCTTAGCGGTCCATGGAGAAGCTTTCTTT,CASSLAVHGEAFF
.,TRBV28,TRBD1,TRBJ2-7,TGTGCCAGCAGTTCACCTGGGACAGGGGGCTACGAGCAGTACTTC,CASSSPGTGGYEQYF
.,TRBV9,.,TRBJ2-2,TGTGCCAGCAGCGTACAGGGGAGGGCCGGGGAGCTGTTTTTT,CASSVQGRAGELFF
.,TRBV5-6,.,TRBJ2-1,TGTGCCAGCAGCCTAGGGAGCTCCTACAATGAGCAGTTCTTC,CASSLGSSYNEQFF
.,TRBV5-6,TRBD1,TRBJ1-1,TGTGCCAGCAGCTCGCCAAACAGGGGCCGGGATGTTTTCTTT,CASSSPNRGRDVFF
.,TRBV7-2,.,TRBJ1-3,TGTGCCAGCAGCTTAGTTCGGGGCGCCTCTGGAAACACCATATATTTT,CASSLVRGASGNTIYF
.,TRBV28,.,TRBJ2-7,TGTGCCAGCAGTCTACACAGGGACCGAGAGCAGTACTTC,CASSLHRDREQYF
.,TRBV28,.,TRBJ1-1,TGTGCCAGCAGGAAACAGGGTAGTATCACTGAAGCTTTCTTT,CASRKQGSITEAFF
.,TRBV7-8,.,TRBJ1-3,TGTGCCAGCAGCTTAGGCGGGGGCTCTGGAAACACCATATATTTT,CASSLGGGSGNTIYF
.,TRBV7-8,.,TRBJ1-5,TGTGCCAGCAGCCCGGATTTAGGGAGCTCTGGCAATCAGCCCCAGCATTTT,CASSPDLGSSGNQPQHF
.,TRBV5-4,TRBD2,TRBJ2-1,TGTGCCAGCAGCTTGACTAGCGGGAGTATTGAGCAGTTCTTC,CASSLTSGSIEQFF
.,TRBV18,TRBD2,TRBJ2-5,TGTGCCAGCTCATCAAATAGCGGGAGGAGCGGAGAAGAGACCCAGTACTTC,CASSSNSGRSGEETQYF